This TCR beta chain is from a study of blood T cell repertoires in COVID-19. Study-level information: Acute and convalescent COVID-19 specimens originated in the United States, Italy and Spain.

Authors' analysis steps: Estimated nucleated cell counts came from reference gene primer amplification. Profiling relied on immunoSEQ multiplex PCR, and the TCRdb table lists in-frame clones only, not all of them. V, J and clone size reflect that table, while D and trimming were determined from the DNA. The sample records roughly 280,000 clones, about nine tenths being singletons. CDR3 length equals 15 residues. Trimming removed 4 bases from V and 0 bases from J, with 9 bases in between. Germline V CDR1 and CDR2: SGHVS, FQNEAQ. Source material: peripheral blood. The TCR was taken from a man aged 45-65 years with acute or convalescent COVID-19. The chain is built from TRBV7-8 and TRBJ1-4; no clear D. CDR3 nucleotides: TGTGCCAGCAGCTCGCGAGTTACAACTAATGAAAAACTGTTTTTT. It is translated as CASSSRVTTNEKLFF.